This T cell receptor (beta chain) was recorded in a study of blood T cells in healthy people across ages. Whole-study results and caveats: When set beside aged donors, long-lived donors presented more naive CD4+ cells and higher diversity. Naive T cell percentage showed a strong correlation with TCR beta diversity. Unsorted PBMC material precluded a definitive naive versus antigen-experienced comparison.

As to this clonotype: What it binds is unknown.

Alongside a J-beta primer mix, a sample-barcoded 5' primer served in a second PCR lasting 7 to 11 cycles. MiXCR was run by TCRdb on the 5' RACE reads, yielding one entry per CDR3 protein. Found here are roughly 700,000 distinct CDR3 sequences, more than 40% of them singletons; the top ten hold about 32%. The sequenced sample was blood. The receptor was isolated from a woman in her sixties or seventies in good health.

The CDR3 nucleotides are TGCAGTGCTAGCTGGGACAGGGAAATGGCTTTCTTT. It translates to CSASWDREMAFF. V and J are TRBV20-1 and TRBJ1-1, with 9 bases that match TRBD1. Looked up from germline, CDR1 is DFQATT and CDR2 is SNEGSKA (reference sequence). The junction had 7 bases not matched to a gene; V was cut back by 3 bases and J by 11 bases. This CDR3 spans 12 amino acids.